A selection of T cell receptor beta chains follows, all from one sample in a study of graft-versus-host responses after intestinal transplantation. Which antigens these TCRs recognize remains unknown. Only in-frame clones appear in the TCRdb table, and some are missing; sequencing was by immunoSEQ multiplex PCR. There are about 90,000 clones in the sample; around 93% occur only once, and roughly 0.5% lies in the top ten. Sequences were derived from unstimulated CD8+ T cells sorted from spleen or lymph node cells, sampled before intestinal transplant. The receptor set was obtained from a human donor who received an intestinal transplant. The CDR3 runs from the conserved cysteine through the conserved F or W. Fields, in order: clone size, D gene, V gene, J gene, CDR3 protein, CDR3 DNA. D genes are given only for firm matches. Clone size appears in some rows only: once, few, many, or a class for an expanded clone.

clone_size: NA
d_call: NA
v_call: TRBV4-3
j_call: TRBJ1-1
cdr3_aa: CASSQSRGIGAEAFF
cdr3_nt: TGCGCCAGCAGCCAATCAAGGGGGATTGGCGCTGAAGCTTTCTTT

clone_size: NA
d_call: NA
v_call: TRBV27
j_call: TRBJ2-2
cdr3_aa: CASSFTGELFF
cdr3_nt: TGTGCCAGCAGCTTCACCGGGGAGCTGTTTTTT

clone_size: NA
d_call: NA
v_call: TRBV10-1
j_call: TRBJ1-1
cdr3_aa: CASSDPGPNTEAFF
cdr3_nt: TGCGCCAGCAGTGACCCAGGGCCCAACACTGAAGCTTTCTTT

clone_size: NA
d_call: NA
v_call: TRBV5-3
j_call: TRBJ2-5
cdr3_aa: CARSLGQGGQETQYF
cdr3_nt: TGTGCCAGAAGCTTGGGGCAGGGGGGCCAAGAGACCCAGTACTTC

clone_size: NA
d_call: TRBD1
v_call: TRBV4-2
j_call: TRBJ1-1
cdr3_aa: CASSQEKGQGYTEAFF
cdr3_nt: TGTGCCAGCAGCCAGGAAAAAGGACAGGGGTACACTGAAGCTTTCTTT

clone_size: once
d_call: NA
v_call: TRBV13
j_call: TRBJ2-2
cdr3_aa: CASSSLTGELFF
cdr3_nt: TGTGCCAGCAGCTCGTTGACCGGGGAGCTGTTTTTT

clone_size: NA
d_call: NA
v_call: TRBV7-2
j_call: TRBJ2-3
cdr3_aa: CASSLVGGDGADTQYF
cdr3_nt: TGTGCCAGCAGCTTAGTGGGAGGAGATGGCGCAGATACGCAGTATTTT

clone_size: NA
d_call: TRBD2
v_call: TRBV9
j_call: TRBJ2-5
cdr3_aa: CASSVGGLAEETQYF
cdr3_nt: TGTGCCAGCAGCGTAGGGGGCCTAGCGGAAGAGACCCAGTACTTC

clone_size: NA
d_call: NA
v_call: TRBV7-6
j_call: TRBJ2-1
cdr3_aa: CASSSTSGDSYNEQFF
cdr3_nt: TGTGCCAGCAGCTCCACGTCGGGGGATTCCTACAATGAGCAGTTCTTC

clone_size: NA
d_call: NA
v_call: TRBV19
j_call: TRBJ2-2
cdr3_aa: CASSIFGDTGELFF
cdr3_nt: TGTGCCAGTAGTATATTCGGGGACACCGGGGAGCTGTTTTTT

clone_size: NA
d_call: NA
v_call: TRBV11-2
j_call: TRBJ1-1
cdr3_aa: CASSSILDTEAFF
cdr3_nt: TGTGCCAGCAGTTCTATTCTGGACACTGAAGCTTTCTTT

clone_size: NA
d_call: NA
v_call: TRBV20-1
j_call: TRBJ1-4
cdr3_aa: CSARVPGKLFF
cdr3_nt: TGCAGTGCTAGAGTCCCGGGAAAACTGTTTTTT

clone_size: NA
d_call: NA
v_call: TRBV13
j_call: TRBJ2-5
cdr3_aa: CASSVTGYQETQYF
cdr3_nt: TGTGCCAGCAGCGTGACAGGTTATCAAGAGACCCAGTACTTC

clone_size: NA
d_call: NA
v_call: TRBV7-9
j_call: TRBJ1-4
cdr3_aa: CASTPPEGGFYEKLFF
cdr3_nt: TGTGCCAGCACGCCTCCTGAGGGAGGGTTTTATGAAAAACTGTTTTTT

clone_size: once
d_call: NA
v_call: TRBV7-9
j_call: TRBJ2-7
cdr3_aa: CASSSRQGGLYEQYF
cdr3_nt: TGTGCCAGCAGCAGCCGACAGGGAGGTCTCTACGAGCAGTACTTC

clone_size: once
d_call: NA
v_call: TRBV28
j_call: TRBJ1-5
cdr3_aa: CASSFFATGNQPQHF
cdr3_nt: TGTGCCAGCAGTTTTTTCGCTACGGGGAATCAGCCCCAGCATTTT

clone_size: NA
d_call: TRBD1
v_call: TRBV11-2
j_call: TRBJ2-7
cdr3_aa: CASSETGGSYEQYF
cdr3_nt: TGTGCCAGCAGCGAGACAGGGGGCTCCTACGAGCAGTACTTC

clone_size: NA
d_call: NA
v_call: TRBV11-2
j_call: TRBJ2-1
cdr3_aa: CASRFAWAHYNEQFF
cdr3_nt: TGTGCCAGCAGGTTTGCCTGGGCCCACTACAATGAGCAGTTCTTC

clone_size: NA
d_call: TRBD1
v_call: TRBV6-5
j_call: TRBJ1-2
cdr3_aa: CASSPPGTGKNGYTF
cdr3_nt: TGTGCCAGCAGCCCCCCTGGGACAGGGAAGAACGGCTACACCTTC

clone_size: NA
d_call: TRBD2
v_call: TRBV6-5
j_call: TRBJ2-1
cdr3_aa: CASSYRLAGGPGEQFF
cdr3_nt: TGTGCCAGCAGTTACCGACTAGCGGGGGGGCCCGGTGAGCAGTTCTTC

clone_size: NA
d_call: TRBD2
v_call: TRBV7-2
j_call: TRBJ2-7
cdr3_aa: CASSLAGLAGENEQYF
cdr3_nt: TGTGCCAGCAGCTTAGCGGGGCTAGCGGGAGAAAACGAGCAGTACTTC

clone_size: NA
d_call: TRBD1
v_call: TRBV9
j_call: TRBJ2-3
cdr3_aa: CASSPQWGTGVHLTMDTQYF
cdr3_nt: TGTGCCAGCAGCCCCCAATGGGGGACAGGGGTTCACCTAACGATGGATACGCAGTATTTT

clone_size: NA
d_call: TRBD1
v_call: TRBV6-5
j_call: TRBJ2-7
cdr3_aa: CASSYSRTGGLEQYF
cdr3_nt: TGTGCCAGCAGTTACAGCAGGACAGGGGGCCTCGAGCAGTACTTC

clone_size: once
d_call: NA
v_call: TRBV5-4
j_call: TRBJ2-3
cdr3_aa: CASSFGSDTQYF
cdr3_nt: TGTGCCAGCAGCTTCGGGTCGGATACGCAGTATTTT

clone_size: NA
d_call: TRBD2
v_call: TRBV11-2
j_call: TRBJ2-1
cdr3_aa: CASSLGTSKRGEQFF
cdr3_nt: TGTGCCAGCAGCTTAGGGACTAGCAAACGCGGAGAGCAGTTCTTC

clone_size: NA
d_call: NA
v_call: TRBV7-9
j_call: TRBJ2-1
cdr3_aa: CASSFGGLSSYNEQFF
cdr3_nt: TGTGCCAGCAGCTTCGGGGGGCTGAGCTCCTACAATGAGCAGTTCTTC

clone_size: NA
d_call: NA
v_call: TRBV9
j_call: TRBJ1-3
cdr3_aa: CASSVVGEGFGNTIYF
cdr3_nt: TGTGCCAGCAGCGTAGTGGGGGAGGGCTTTGGAAACACCATATATTTT

clone_size: NA
d_call: TRBD1
v_call: TRBV4-1
j_call: TRBJ1-1
cdr3_aa: CASSQDDRANTEAFF
cdr3_nt: TGCGCCAGCAGCCAAGATGACAGGGCGAACACTGAAGCTTTCTTT

clone_size: NA
d_call: NA
v_call: TRBV10-2
j_call: TRBJ2-1
cdr3_aa: CASSIPPGPYSYNEQFF
cdr3_nt: TGCGCCAGCTCAATCCCCCCGGGTCCCTACTCCTACAATGAGCAGTTCTTC

clone_size: NA
d_call: NA
v_call: TRBV6-4
j_call: TRBJ2-1
cdr3_aa: CASSERKSSYNEQFF
cdr3_nt: TGTGCCAGCAGTGAGAGGAAGAGCTCCTACAATGAGCAGTTCTTC

clone_size: NA
d_call: NA
v_call: TRBV5-1
j_call: TRBJ2-7
cdr3_aa: CASPFTDRSYEQYF
cdr3_nt: TGCGCCAGTCCTTTTACCGACAGGTCCTACGAGCAGTACTTC

clone_size: NA
d_call: TRBD2
v_call: TRBV4-1
j_call: TRBJ2-7
cdr3_aa: CASSQAGGLAGYEQYF
cdr3_nt: TGCGCCAGCAGCCAGGCCGGGGGACTAGCGGGCTACGAGCAGTACTTC

clone_size: once
d_call: TRBD1
v_call: TRBV4-3
j_call: TRBJ2-1
cdr3_aa: CASSPRDSYNEQFF
cdr3_nt: TGCGCCAGCAGCCCTCGGGACAGCTACAATGAGCAGTTCTTC

clone_size: NA
d_call: NA
v_call: TRBV10-1
j_call: TRBJ2-3
cdr3_aa: CASSERGDTQYF
cdr3_nt: TGCGCCAGCAGTGAGCGGGGGGATACGCAGTATTTT

clone_size: few
d_call: NA
v_call: TRBV5-5
j_call: TRBJ2-7
cdr3_aa: CASSFGQGFAYEQYF
cdr3_nt: TGTGCCAGCAGCTTCGGGCAGGGGTTCGCCTACGAGCAGTACTTC

clone_size: NA
d_call: TRBD1
v_call: TRBV4-1
j_call: TRBJ1-2
cdr3_aa: CASSQGDRGIYGYTF
cdr3_nt: TGCGCCAGCAGCCAAGGTGACAGGGGGATCTATGGCTACACCTTC